This TCR beta chain was sequenced during a study of T-cell reconstitution after alpha-beta-depleted transplantation in children. Unique molecular identifiers were incorporated into the prepared TCRbeta library. TCRdb redid the calling of the PCR reads with MiXCR, one entry per CDR3 protein. The sample carries about 440,000 distinct CDR3 sequences, roughly two fifths recorded once. The CDR3 runs to 12 residues. The ends were cut back, 3 bases at V and 4 bases at J, with 10 bases in the middle. The germline CDR1 and CDR2 sequences are DFQATT and SNEGSKA (reference sequence). The sample consisted of PBMCs, taken before TCRalphabeta/CD19-depleted stem cell transplant. The receptor was derived from a girl between 2 and 10 years old with aplastic anemia, due to receive a stem cell transplant. V is TRBV20-1 and J is TRBJ2-7; D might be TRBD1 (6 bases). The CDR3 sequence: CSASSGQYEQYF. The CDR3 nucleotides are TGCAGTGCTAGTAGTGGACAGTACGAGCAGTACTTC.